This T cell receptor beta chain emerged from a study of blood T cell repertoires in COVID-19. Across the whole study: Acute and convalescent COVID-19 samples came from the United States, Italy and Spain.

Per the original data handling: Researchers report that nucleated cell counts were estimated from reference gene primer amplification. Data came from immunoSEQ multiplex PCR; TCRdb stores just in-frame clones and leaves some out. V, J and clone size were drawn from that table, and D and trimming were deduced from the DNA. In the table there are roughly 250,000 clones, roughly 90% of which are singletons. Participant-reported clinical history was the basis for cohort assignment. The CDR3 consists of 13 residues. Looked up from germline, CDR1 is GTSNPN and CDR2 is SVGIG (reference sequence). Trimming removed 3 bases at V and 4 bases at J, with 12 bases between.

J is TRBJ1-2 and V is TRBV30; the D gene is possibly TRBD1 (5 bases). This receptor was identified in a woman in her fifties or sixties who had recovered from COVID-19. Source material: PBMCs or T cells enriched from blood (not recorded which). CDR3 bases: TGTGCCTGGAGAAGGAGGGGCTCCTATGGCTACACCTTC. Its translation: CAWRRRGSYGYTF.